What follows is one TCR beta chain and its context. After removal of 3 bases from V and 7 bases from J, the junction contained 10 bases not matched to a gene. The CDR3 covers 16 residues. From germline, CDR1 is KGHDR and CDR2 SFDVKD. Per the original data handling: How many nucleated cells were present was estimated from reference gene primer amplification. Some clones are missing from TCRdb's copy, which holds only in-frame ones; the method was immunoSEQ multiplex PCR. That table is the source of V, J and clone size, and D and trimming were worked out from the DNA. The table includes about 440,000 clones, 88% detected once. This specimen comes from a study of blood T cell repertoires in COVID-19. Across the study: Researchers got acute and convalescent COVID-19 samples from the United States, Italy and Spain. From T cells, B-cell-depleted T cells, or PBMCs came the material, which was cDNA or gDNA.

The Seattle site enrolled patients during active infection and followed them longitudinally. Sequencing was carried out using peripheral blood. The origin of this receptor is a woman aged 45-65 years with COVID-19, enrolled during active disease. J is TRBJ2-2 and V is TRBV24-1; the match to TRBD1 covers 7 bases. The CDR3 DNA reads TGTGCCACCAGTGATCCCGCAGTAGGGGGCGGCGGGGAGCTGTTTTTT. This gives the protein CATSDPAVGGGGELFF.